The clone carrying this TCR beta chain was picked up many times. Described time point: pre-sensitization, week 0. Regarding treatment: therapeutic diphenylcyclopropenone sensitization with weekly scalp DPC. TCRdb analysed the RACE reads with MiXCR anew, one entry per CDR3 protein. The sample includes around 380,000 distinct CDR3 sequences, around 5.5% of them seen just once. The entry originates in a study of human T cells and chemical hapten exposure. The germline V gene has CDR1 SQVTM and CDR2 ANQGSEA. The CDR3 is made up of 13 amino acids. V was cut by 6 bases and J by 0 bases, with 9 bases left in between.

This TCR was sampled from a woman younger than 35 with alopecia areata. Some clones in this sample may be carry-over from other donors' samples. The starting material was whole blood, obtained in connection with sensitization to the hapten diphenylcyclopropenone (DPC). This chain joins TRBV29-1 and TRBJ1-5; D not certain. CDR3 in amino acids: CSVLLDSNQPQHF. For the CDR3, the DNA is TGCAGCGTCCTTTTAGATAGCAATCAGCCCCAGCATTTT.